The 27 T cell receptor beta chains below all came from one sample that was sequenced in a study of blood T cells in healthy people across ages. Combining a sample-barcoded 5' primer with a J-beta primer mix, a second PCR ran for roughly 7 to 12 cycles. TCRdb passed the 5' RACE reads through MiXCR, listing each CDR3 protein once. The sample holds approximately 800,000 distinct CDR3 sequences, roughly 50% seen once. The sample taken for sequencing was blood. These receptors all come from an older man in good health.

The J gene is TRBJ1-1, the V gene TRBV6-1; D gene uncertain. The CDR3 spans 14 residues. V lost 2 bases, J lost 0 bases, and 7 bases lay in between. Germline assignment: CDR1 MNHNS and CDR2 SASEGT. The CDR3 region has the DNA TGTGCCAGCAGTGAATACAGCCTGAACACTGAAGCTTTCTTT. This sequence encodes CASSEYSLNTEAFF.

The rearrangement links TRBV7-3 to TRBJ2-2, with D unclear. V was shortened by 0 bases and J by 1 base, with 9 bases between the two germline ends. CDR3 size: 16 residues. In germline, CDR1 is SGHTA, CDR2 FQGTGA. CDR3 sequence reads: CASSLTGLMNTGELFF. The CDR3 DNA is TGTGCCAGCAGCTTAACGGGTCTTATGAACACCGGGGAGCTGTTTTTT.

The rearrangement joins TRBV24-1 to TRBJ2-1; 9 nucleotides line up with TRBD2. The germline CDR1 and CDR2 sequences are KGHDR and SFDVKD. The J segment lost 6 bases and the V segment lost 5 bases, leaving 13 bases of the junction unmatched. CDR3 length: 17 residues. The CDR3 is CATSGSSGTPRLNEQFF. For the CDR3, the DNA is TGTGCCACCAGTGGGTCTAGCGGGACCCCTCGGCTCAATGAGCAGTTCTTC.

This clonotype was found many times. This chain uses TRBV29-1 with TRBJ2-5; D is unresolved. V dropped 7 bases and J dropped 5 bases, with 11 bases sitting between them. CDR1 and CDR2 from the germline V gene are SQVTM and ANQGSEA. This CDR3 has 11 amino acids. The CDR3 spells CSARLGETQYF. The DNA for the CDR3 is TGCAGCGCCCGGCTGGGCGAGACCCAGTACTTC.

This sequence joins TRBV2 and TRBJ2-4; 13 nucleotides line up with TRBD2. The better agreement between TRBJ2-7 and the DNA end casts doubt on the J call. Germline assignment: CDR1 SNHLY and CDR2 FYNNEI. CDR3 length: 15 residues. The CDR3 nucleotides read TGTGCCAGCAGCCCCGGGACTAGCGGGAAGAACGAGCAGTACTTC. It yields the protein CASSPGTSGKNEQYF.

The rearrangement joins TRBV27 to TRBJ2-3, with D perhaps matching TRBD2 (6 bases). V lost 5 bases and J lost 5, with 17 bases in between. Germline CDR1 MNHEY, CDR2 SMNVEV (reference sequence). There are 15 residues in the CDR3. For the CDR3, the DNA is TGTGCCAGCAGTGACCCTGCTGCGGGACGAGATACGCAGTATTTT. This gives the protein CASSDPAAGRDTQYF.

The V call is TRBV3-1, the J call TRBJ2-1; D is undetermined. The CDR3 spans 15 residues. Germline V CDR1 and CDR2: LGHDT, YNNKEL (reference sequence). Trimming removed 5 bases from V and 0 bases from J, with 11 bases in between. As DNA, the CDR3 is TGTGCCAGCAGCTTCCAAACGAGCTCCTACAATGAGCAGTTCTTC. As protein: CASSFQTSSYNEQFF.

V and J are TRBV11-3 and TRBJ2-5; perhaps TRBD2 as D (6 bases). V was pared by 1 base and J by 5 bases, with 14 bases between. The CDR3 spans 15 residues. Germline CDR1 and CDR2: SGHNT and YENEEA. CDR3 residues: CASSLGAGSGETQYF. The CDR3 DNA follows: TGTGCCAGCAGCTTAGGTGCGGGGTCCGGGGAGACCCAGTACTTC. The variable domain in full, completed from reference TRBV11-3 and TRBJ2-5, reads EAGVVQSPRYKIIEKKQPVAFWCNPISGHNTLYWYLQNLGQGPELLIRYENEEAVDDSQLPKDRFSAERLKGVDSTLKIQPAELGDSAVYLCASSLGAGSGETQYFGPGTRLLVL.

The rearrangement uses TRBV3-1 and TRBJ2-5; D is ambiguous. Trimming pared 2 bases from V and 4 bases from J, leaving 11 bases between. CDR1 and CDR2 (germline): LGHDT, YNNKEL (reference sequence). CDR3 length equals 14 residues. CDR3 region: CASSQPRRGETQYF. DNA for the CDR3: TGTGCCAGCAGCCAACCGAGGCGAGGAGAGACCCAGTACTTC.

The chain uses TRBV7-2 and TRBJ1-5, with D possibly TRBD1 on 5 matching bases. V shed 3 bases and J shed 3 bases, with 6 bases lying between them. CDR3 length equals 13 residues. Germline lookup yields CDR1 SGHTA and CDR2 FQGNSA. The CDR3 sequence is CASSLGHNQPQHF. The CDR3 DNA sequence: TGTGCCAGCAGCTTGGGGCACAATCAGCCCCAGCATTTT.

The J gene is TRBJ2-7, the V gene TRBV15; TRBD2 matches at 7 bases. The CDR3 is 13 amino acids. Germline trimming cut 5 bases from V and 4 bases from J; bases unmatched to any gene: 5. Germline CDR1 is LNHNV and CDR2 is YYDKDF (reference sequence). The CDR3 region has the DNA TGTGCCACCAGCGGGGGGGTGGGATACGAGCAGTACTTC. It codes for CATSGGVGYEQYF.

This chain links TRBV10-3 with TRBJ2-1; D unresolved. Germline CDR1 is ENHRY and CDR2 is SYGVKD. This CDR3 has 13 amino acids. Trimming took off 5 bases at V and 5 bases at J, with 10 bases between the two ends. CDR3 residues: CAISNDVHNEQFF. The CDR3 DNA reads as TGTGCCATCAGTAACGACGTCCACAATGAGCAGTTCTTC.

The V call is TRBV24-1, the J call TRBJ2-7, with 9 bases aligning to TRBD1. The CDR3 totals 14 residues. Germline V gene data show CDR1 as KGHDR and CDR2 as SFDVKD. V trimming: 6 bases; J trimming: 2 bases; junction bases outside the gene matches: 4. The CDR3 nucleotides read TGTGCCACCAGTACAGGGGGCAGACCCTACGAGCAGTACTTC. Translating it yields CATSTGGRPYEQYF.

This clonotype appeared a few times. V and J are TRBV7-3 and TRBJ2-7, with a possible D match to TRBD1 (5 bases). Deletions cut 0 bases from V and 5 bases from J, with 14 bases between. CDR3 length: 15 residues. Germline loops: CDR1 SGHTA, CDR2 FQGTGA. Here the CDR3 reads CASSLTSTGPDEQYF. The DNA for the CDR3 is TGTGCCAGCAGCTTAACGTCTACAGGCCCTGACGAGCAGTACTTC.

The CDR3: CASRYHYLDTQYF. CDR3 nucleotides: TGTGCCAGCAGATACCACTACCTGGATACGCAGTATTTT. The chain has TRBV6-2 or TRBV6-3 and TRBJ2-3; no clear D. The V end lost 6 bases, the J end lost 6 bases, and 13 bases lay between the germline ends. Germline assignment: CDR1 MNHEY and CDR2 SVGEGT. The CDR3 runs 13 residues.

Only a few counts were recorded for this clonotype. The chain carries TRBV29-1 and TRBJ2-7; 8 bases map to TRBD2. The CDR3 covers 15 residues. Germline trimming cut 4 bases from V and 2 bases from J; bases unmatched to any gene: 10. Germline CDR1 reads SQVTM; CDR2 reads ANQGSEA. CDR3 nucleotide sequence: TGCAGCGTTGGGCCCCTAGCGGGTCTGCCCTACGAGCAGTACTTC. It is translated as CSVGPLAGLPYEQYF.

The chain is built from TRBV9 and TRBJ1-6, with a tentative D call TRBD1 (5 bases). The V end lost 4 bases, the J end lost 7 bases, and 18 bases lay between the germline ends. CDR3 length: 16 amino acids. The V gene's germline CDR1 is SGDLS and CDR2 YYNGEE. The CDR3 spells CASSLEEGRGNSPLHF. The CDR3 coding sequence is TGTGCCAGCAGCCTCGAAGAGGGTCGGGGGAATTCACCCCTCCACTTT.

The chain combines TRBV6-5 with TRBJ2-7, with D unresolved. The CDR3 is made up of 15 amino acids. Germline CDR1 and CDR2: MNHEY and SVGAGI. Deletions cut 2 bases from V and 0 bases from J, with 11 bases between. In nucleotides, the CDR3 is TGTGCCAGCAGTTACGCACAATCGAGCTCCTACGAGCAGTACTTC. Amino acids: CASSYAQSSSYEQYF.

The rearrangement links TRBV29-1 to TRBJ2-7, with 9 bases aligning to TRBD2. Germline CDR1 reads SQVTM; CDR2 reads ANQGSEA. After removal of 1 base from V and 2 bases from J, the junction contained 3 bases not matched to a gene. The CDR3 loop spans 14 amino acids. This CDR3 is CSVEGGRAPYEQYF. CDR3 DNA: TGCAGCGTTGAAGGCGGGAGGGCCCCCTACGAGCAGTACTTC.

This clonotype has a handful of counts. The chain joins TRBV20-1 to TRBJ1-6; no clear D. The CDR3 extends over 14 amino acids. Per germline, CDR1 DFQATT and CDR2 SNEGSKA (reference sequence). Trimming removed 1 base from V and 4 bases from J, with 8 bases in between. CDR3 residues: CSARGAGYNSPLHF. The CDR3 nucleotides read TGCAGTGCTAGAGGGGCCGGGTATAATTCACCCCTCCACTTT.

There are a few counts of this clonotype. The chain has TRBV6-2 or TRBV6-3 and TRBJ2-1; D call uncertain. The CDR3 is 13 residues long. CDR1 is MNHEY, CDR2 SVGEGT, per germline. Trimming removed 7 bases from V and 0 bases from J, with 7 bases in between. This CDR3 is CASTWSSYNEQFF. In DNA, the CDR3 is TGTGCCAGCACCTGGAGCTCCTACAATGAGCAGTTCTTC.

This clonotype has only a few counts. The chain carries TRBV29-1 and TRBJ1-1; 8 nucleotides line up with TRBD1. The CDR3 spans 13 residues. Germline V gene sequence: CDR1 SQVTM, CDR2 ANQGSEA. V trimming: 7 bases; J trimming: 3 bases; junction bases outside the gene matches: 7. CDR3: CSAKRQGYTEAFF. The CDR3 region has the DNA TGCAGCGCTAAAAGACAGGGGTACACTGAAGCTTTCTTT.

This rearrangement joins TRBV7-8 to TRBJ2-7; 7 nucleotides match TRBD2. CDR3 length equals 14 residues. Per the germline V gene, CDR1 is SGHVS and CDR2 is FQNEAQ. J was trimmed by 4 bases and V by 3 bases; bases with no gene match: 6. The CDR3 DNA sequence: TGTGCCAGCAGCTTGGGCGGGAGCGAATACGAGCAGTACTTC. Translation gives CASSLGGSEYEQYF.

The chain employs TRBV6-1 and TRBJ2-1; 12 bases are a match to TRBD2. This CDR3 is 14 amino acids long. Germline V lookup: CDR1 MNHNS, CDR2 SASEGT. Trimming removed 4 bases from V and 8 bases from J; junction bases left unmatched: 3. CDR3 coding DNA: TGTGCCAGCAGTGGAGGACTAGCGGGACATGAGCAGTTCTTC. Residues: CASSGGLAGHEQFF.

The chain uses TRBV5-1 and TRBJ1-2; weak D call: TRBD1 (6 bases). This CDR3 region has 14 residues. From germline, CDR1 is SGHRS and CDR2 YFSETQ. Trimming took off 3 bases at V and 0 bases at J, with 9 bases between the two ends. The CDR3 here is CASSWGQANYGYTF. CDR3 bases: TGCGCCAGCAGCTGGGGGCAGGCTAACTATGGCTACACCTTC.

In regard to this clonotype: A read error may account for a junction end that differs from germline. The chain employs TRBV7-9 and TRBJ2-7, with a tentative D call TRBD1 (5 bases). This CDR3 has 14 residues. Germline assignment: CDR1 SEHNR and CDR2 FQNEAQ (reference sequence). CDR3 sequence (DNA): TGTGCCGGCAGCTTAGACAGTCCTCCCTACGAGCAGTACTTC. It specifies CAGSLDSPPYEQYF.

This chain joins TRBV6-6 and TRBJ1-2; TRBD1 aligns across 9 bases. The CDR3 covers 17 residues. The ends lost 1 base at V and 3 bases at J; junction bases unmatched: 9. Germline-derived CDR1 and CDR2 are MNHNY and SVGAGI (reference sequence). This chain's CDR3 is CASSYYRDRAMDYGYTF. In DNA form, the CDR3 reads TGTGCCAGCAGTTACTACCGGGACAGGGCGATGGACTATGGCTACACCTTC.